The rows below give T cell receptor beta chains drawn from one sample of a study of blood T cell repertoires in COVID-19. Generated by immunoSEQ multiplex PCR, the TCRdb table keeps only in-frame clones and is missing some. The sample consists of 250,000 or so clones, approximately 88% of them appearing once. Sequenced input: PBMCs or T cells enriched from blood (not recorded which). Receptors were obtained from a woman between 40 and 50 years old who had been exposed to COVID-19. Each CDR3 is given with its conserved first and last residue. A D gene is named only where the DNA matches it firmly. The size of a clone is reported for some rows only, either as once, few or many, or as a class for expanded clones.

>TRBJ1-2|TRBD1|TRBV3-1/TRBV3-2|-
TGTGCCAGCAGCCAGGACAGGGACTATGGCTACACCTTC
CASSQDRDYGYTF
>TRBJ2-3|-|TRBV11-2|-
TGTGCCAGCAGCTTTCGGGAGCGCCCAGATACGCAGTATTTT
CASSFRERPDTQYF
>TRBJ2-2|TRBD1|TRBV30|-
TGTGCCTGGAACCCAACAGGGGCTGGGGAGCTGTTTTTT
CAWNPTGAGELFF
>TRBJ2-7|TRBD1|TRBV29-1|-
TGCAGCGGCCGGGACAGGGTTTCCTACGAGCAGTACTTC
CSGRDRVSYEQYF
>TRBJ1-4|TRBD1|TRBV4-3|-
TGCGCCAGCAGCCAAGCGTTAAAGGGGGCCGAGGAAAAACTGTTTTTT
CASSQALKGAEEKLFF
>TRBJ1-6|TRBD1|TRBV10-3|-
TGTGCCATCAGTGCCCGGACAGGGGGCGAGTCACCCCTCCACTTT
CAISARTGGESPLHF
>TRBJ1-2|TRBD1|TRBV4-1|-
TGCGCCAGCAGCCAGCATCCGGGACAGGAGTTCTATGGCTACACCTTC
CASSQHPGQEFYGYTF
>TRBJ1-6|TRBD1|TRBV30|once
TGTGCCTGGAGTGCCAGGACAGGGAATTACTCCCCCCTCCACTTT
CAWSARTGNYSPLHF
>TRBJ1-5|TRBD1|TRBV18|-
TGTGCCAGCTCACCCGGGACAGGGGCCAATCAGCCCCAGCATTTT
CASSPGTGANQPQHF
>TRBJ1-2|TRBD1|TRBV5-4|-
TGTGCCAGCAGCTTCAGGGGGCTCGAATATAACTATGGCTACACCTTC
CASSFRGLEYNYGYTF
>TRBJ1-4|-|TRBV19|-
TGTGCCAGTAGTCCCGGAAGTCTAGGGAGAACTAATGAAAAACTGTTTTTT
CASSPGSLGRTNEKLFF
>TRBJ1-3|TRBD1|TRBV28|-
TGTGCCAGCAGTGCTCCCCAGGGGGCTACTGGAAACACCATATATTTT
CASSAPQGATGNTIYF
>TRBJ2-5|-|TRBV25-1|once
TGTGCCAGCAGTGAGTCAAAAGAGACCCAGTACTTC
CASSESKETQYF
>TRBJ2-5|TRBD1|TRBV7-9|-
TGTGCCAGCAGCGTACAGGGGGGCAGGGAGACCCAGTACTTC
CASSVQGGRETQYF
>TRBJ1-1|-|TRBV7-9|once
TGTGCCAGCAGCTTAGGAGGGTTCGCCACTGAAGCTTTCTTT
CASSLGGFATEAFF
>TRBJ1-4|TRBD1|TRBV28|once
TGTGCCAGCAGCCACGACAGGGCATTATTCGAAAAACTGTTTTTT
CASSHDRALFEKLFF